The entry that follows covers one T cell receptor beta chain sequence. Produced via immunoSEQ multiplex PCR; TCRdb's table is partial and in-frame only. The sample has about 80,000 clones, approximately 90% seen once. The data are from a study of T cell changes during pregnancy in multiple sclerosis. V lost 7 bases to trimming and J lost 1 base; unmatched junction nucleotides: 5. This CDR3 region has 15 residues. Per germline, CDR1 MDHEN and CDR2 SYDVKM. The source of this sequence is a female donor with multiple sclerosis, enrolled in a pregnancy study. Specimen: CD4+ T cells from peripheral blood mononuclear cells, collected before pregnancy. The chain combines TRBV28 with TRBJ2-7, with TRBD2 identical over 12 bases. The CDR3: CASTRTSGASYEQYF. The CDR3 nucleotides are TGTGCCAGCACCCGGACTAGCGGGGCATCCTACGAGCAGTACTTC.